These 15 T cell receptor beta chains share one sample of origin, sequenced in a study of blood T cell repertoires in COVID-19. The assay was immunoSEQ multiplex PCR, and TCRdb's table has in-frame clones only and misses some. The sample consists of about 130,000 clones, approximately 85% of them appearing once. Material for sequencing was peripheral blood. The origin of the receptors is a human donor in a cohort sampled during active COVID-19.

This chain joins TRBV10-3 and TRBJ2-7; 12 bases agree with TRBD2. V trimming: 10 bases; J trimming: 1 base; junction bases outside the gene matches: 5. The length of the CDR3 is 14 residues. Germline V gives CDR1 ENHRY, CDR2 SYGVKD. CDR3 region: CATGLAGNSYEQYF. CDR3 DNA sequence: TGTGCCACTGGACTAGCGGGGAATTCCTACGAGCAGTACTTC.

The rearrangement uses TRBV6-6 and TRBJ1-2; 8 nucleotides align to TRBD1. V lost 5 bases and J lost 0; bases outside the gene matches: 2. This CDR3 contains 14 residues. Germline V gene sequence: CDR1 MNHNY, CDR2 SVGAGI (reference sequence). CDR3 sequence reads: CASSATGANYGYTF. The CDR3 DNA is TGTGCCAGCAGTGCGACAGGGGCTAACTATGGCTACACCTTC.

V gene TRBV6-4 combines with J gene TRBJ2-3, with 7 bases identical to TRBD2. Germline trimming cut 5 bases from V and 0 bases from J; bases unmatched to any gene: 8. Germline values: CDR1 MRHNA, CDR2 SNTAGT. This CDR3 spans 16 amino acids. The CDR3 bases are TGTGCCAGCAGTCCGTATGGGGGGGTGAGCACAGATACGCAGTATTTT. Its protein product is CASSPYGGVSTDTQYF.

This chain connects TRBV10-2 to TRBJ1-5; 7 bases map to TRBD1. The CDR3 has 13 residues. V lost 5 bases to trimming and J lost 5 bases; unmatched junction nucleotides: 3. The germline V gene encodes CDR1 WSHSY and CDR2 SAAADI. CDR3: CASSTGDDQPQHF. The CDR3 nucleotides read TGCGCCAGCAGTACAGGGGACGATCAGCCCCAGCATTTT.

The chain couples TRBV30 to TRBJ1-6, with 8 nucleotides matching TRBD1. CDR1 and CDR2 (germline): GTSNPN, SVGIG (reference sequence). The CDR3 length is 14 residues. V lost 3 bases to trimming and J lost 10 bases; unmatched junction nucleotides: 8. The CDR3 sequence is CAWRAGQGNSPLHF. The CDR3 nucleotides read TGTGCCTGGAGAGCCGGACAGGGTAACTCACCCCTCCACTTT.

The V and J genes are TRBV12-5 and TRBJ1-1; TRBD1 aligns across 7 bases. CDR1 is LGHNT and CDR2 is FRNRAP in the germline V gene. Trimming took 3 bases from V and 0 from J; bases not matched to a gene: 4. CDR3 length equals 15 residues. Here the CDR3 DNA reads TGTGCTAGTGGTTTTGGGACAGTTATGAACACTGAAGCTTTCTTT. It yields the protein CASGFGTVMNTEAFF.

This rearrangement joins TRBV15 to TRBJ2-1; 7 bases line up with TRBD1. Germline V gives CDR1 LNHNV, CDR2 YYDKDF (reference sequence). This CDR3 has 14 amino acids. With 4 bases clipped from V and 9 bases from J, the junction kept 9 bases outside the gene matches. CDR3 region: CATSTPDRVTEQFF. The CDR3 DNA reads as TGTGCCACCAGCACGCCCGACAGGGTGACTGAGCAGTTCTTC.

Details on this clone: Other DNA variants within this sample encode the same CDR3. The chain employs TRBV18 and TRBJ1-1; no reliable D call. Germline V gives CDR1 KGHSH, CDR2 LQKENI. V lost 3 bases, J lost 2 bases, and 4 bases lay in between. The CDR3 totals 12 residues. The CDR3 coding sequence is TGTGCCAGCTCACCCCAAAACACTGAAGCTTTCTTT. Encoded protein: CASSPQNTEAFF.

This clone was picked up one time. The chain links TRBV6-2 or TRBV6-3 to TRBJ1-5, with 10 bases that match TRBD1. V was clipped by 5 bases and J by 0 bases; unmatched bases: 7. From germline, CDR1 is MNHEY and CDR2 SVGEGT. This CDR3 spans 17 amino acids. The CDR3 region has the DNA TGTGCCAGCAGTGACCCCGGGACAGGGGTTAGCAATCAGCCCCAGCATTTT. It yields the protein CASSDPGTGVSNQPQHF.

The genes are TRBV6-1 and TRBJ1-1, with no clear D. The CDR3 is made up of 14 amino acids. Germline assignment: CDR1 MNHNS and CDR2 SASEGT. Trimming shortened V by 1 base and J by 3 bases, and 9 bases separated the two germline ends. This chain's CDR3 is CASSEVVGDTEAFF. The CDR3 DNA is TGTGCCAGCAGTGAAGTGGTCGGGGACACTGAAGCTTTCTTT.

The rearrangement links TRBV20-1 to TRBJ1-6; 7 bases align to TRBD1. V trimming: 3 bases; J trimming: 10 bases; junction bases outside the gene matches: 9. The CDR3 contains 14 residues. Germline V lookup: CDR1 DFQATT, CDR2 SNEGSKA (reference sequence). The CDR3 DNA sequence: TGCAGTGCTAGTGCCGGGACAGCCAACTCACCCCTCCACTTT. Translation: CSASAGTANSPLHF.

This chain uses TRBV11-3 with TRBJ1-1; D is unresolved. Trimming took off 5 bases at V and 7 bases at J, with 14 bases between the two ends. Germline V gene data show CDR1 as SGHNT and CDR2 as YENEEA. The CDR3 runs to 13 residues. DNA for the CDR3: TGTGCCAGCAGCCCTCGACTGGCGGGTGAAGCTTTCTTT. This gives the protein CASSPRLAGEAFF. Full variable domain (rest looked up from reference TRBV11-3 and TRBJ1-1): EAGVVQSPRYKIIEKKQPVAFWCNPISGHNTLYWYLQNLGQGPELLIRYENEEAVDDSQLPKDRFSAERLKGVDSTLKIQPAELGDSAVYLCASSPRLAGEAFFGQGTRLTVV.

CDR3 sequence (DNA): TGTGCCAGCAGCTTAGGAGCGGGGAACCCAGAGACCCAGTACTTC. Translating gives CASSLGAGNPETQYF. The chain is built from TRBV7-2 and TRBJ2-5, with 7 positions matching TRBD2. The V gene end was trimmed by 1 base and the J gene end by 4 bases; junction bases not matched to a gene: 6. CDR1 and CDR2 (germline): SGHTA, FQGNSA. The length of the CDR3 is 15 residues.

The chain uses TRBV5-1 and TRBJ2-7; 11 bases match TRBD1. CDR3 length: 15 amino acids. The germline V gene encodes CDR1 SGHRS and CDR2 YFSETQ. J gave up 0 bases and V 3 bases, and 2 bases lay outside the gene matches. CDR3 coding DNA: TGCGCCAGCAGCTGGGGGACAGGGGGCTCCTACGAGCAGTACTTC. It codes for CASSWGTGGSYEQYF.

The chain combines TRBV21-1 with TRBJ2-7; no check of the table's D call, TRBD2, against the DNA was made. TRBV21-1 is termed a pseudogene. The CDR3 sequence is 12 residues long. CDR3 in amino acids: CASSRDYHEQYV. CDR3 in DNA: TGTGCCAGCAGCCGGGACTACCACGAGCAGTACGTC.